This T cell receptor beta chain was captured by sequencing in a study of control samples from healthy donors and cancer patients. CDR3 length equals 14 residues. Germline CDR1 SNHLY, CDR2 FYNNEI. V lost 2 bases to trimming and J lost 0 bases, with 5 bases between them. TCRdb's copy holds only in-frame clones and misses some; the assay was immunoSEQ multiplex PCR. The data contain 100,000 to 150,000 clones, about nine tenths of them singletons. In its sample, this clone was seen a few times. V is TRBV2 and J is TRBJ1-5, with unresolved D. Input material: PBMCs. The clonotype was recovered from a middle-aged man with head and neck cancer. CDR3 sequence reads: CASSEPLSNQPQHF. The DNA of the CDR3 is TGTGCCAGCAGTGAACCTCTTAGCAATCAGCCCCAGCATTTT.